This T cell receptor (beta chain) came from a study of regulatory T cells in long-lasting Graves disease. V lost 8 bases and J 5 bases, leaving 12 bases between the germline ends. The CDR3 totals 12 residues. Per germline, CDR1 MNHNS and CDR2 SASEGT. Investigators prepared the TCR beta libraries by applying iRepertoire HTBI primers and Arm-PCR of CDR3 regions. TCRdb passed the multiplex PCR reads through MiXCR, listing each CDR3 protein once. This sample has 500,000 to 700,000 distinct CDR3 sequences, with around 32% found just once. Time point noted: persistent/refractory GD, antithyroid drugs over 5 years with positive TRAb. Researchers made the TCR library from RNA that was extracted from PBMCs.

The sample in question was peripheral blood mononuclear cells (PBMCs), obtained when the disease was refractory, from a patient treated with antithyroid drugs. The genes are TRBV6-1 and TRBJ1-1; D is undetermined. The TCR sequence derives from a female donor with Graves disease. The CDR3 here is CASSHPVTEAFF. As DNA, the CDR3 is TGTGCCAGCTCCCATCCTGTTACTGAAGCTTTCTTT.